This TCR beta chain stems from a study of cytomegalovirus exposure and HLA in healthy donors. CDR1 is SGHVS, CDR2 FQNEAQ, per germline. V shed 1 base and J 7 bases; nucleotides not matched to a gene: 16. The CDR3 runs 18 residues. With 60 Vbeta and 13 Jbeta primers, the PCR was carried out. The method was immunoSEQ multiplex PCR; TCRdb's version includes in-frame clones alone and lacks a portion of them. In the table there are nearly 110,000 clones, about two thirds of which are singletons. This clone occurred once. The J gene is TRBJ1-5, the V gene TRBV7-8, with 7 positions matching TRBD1. This TCR was sampled from a boy aged 10-17 years in good health and CMV-seronegative. Sequenced input: PBMCs. This chain's CDR3 is CASSLDRGKKGTEQPQHF. For the CDR3, the DNA is TGTGCCAGCAGCTTAGACAGGGGAAAGAAGGGGACGGAGCAGCCCCAGCATTTT.